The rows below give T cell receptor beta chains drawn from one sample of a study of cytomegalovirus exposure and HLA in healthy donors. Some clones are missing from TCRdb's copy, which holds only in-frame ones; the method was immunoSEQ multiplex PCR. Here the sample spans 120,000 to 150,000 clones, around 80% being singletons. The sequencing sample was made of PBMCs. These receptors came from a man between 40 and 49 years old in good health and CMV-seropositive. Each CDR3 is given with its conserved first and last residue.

CDR3 protein: CASRGTGVVNQPQHF
J gene: TRBJ1-5
V gene: TRBV19

CDR3 protein: CASTLYNEQFF
J gene: TRBJ2-1
V gene: TRBV2

CDR3 protein: CASSSPGQGAGGYTF
J gene: TRBJ1-2
V gene: TRBV28

CDR3 protein: CSVEGTAKNSQYF
J gene: TRBJ2-4
V gene: TRBV29-1

CDR3 protein: CASSRALEGDEQFF
J gene: TRBJ2-1
V gene: TRBV5-1

CDR3 protein: CASSRLGGLSYEQYF
J gene: TRBJ2-7
V gene: TRBV5-1

CDR3 protein: CASSLAGPQGDYEQYF
J gene: TRBJ2-7
V gene: TRBV7-9

CDR3 protein: CASSSTSPDNEQFF
J gene: TRBJ2-1
V gene: TRBV5-1

CDR3 protein: CASSPNSGRGEQYF
J gene: TRBJ2-7
V gene: TRBV5-4

CDR3 protein: CASSRGQNYNQPQHF
J gene: TRBJ1-5
V gene: TRBV5-6

CDR3 protein: CAWNEGSYGYTF
J gene: TRBJ1-2
V gene: TRBV30

CDR3 protein: CASSPGQNNSPLHF
J gene: TRBJ1-6
V gene: TRBV6-6

CDR3 protein: CASSPGTSTFYAQYF
J gene: TRBJ2-7
V gene: TRBV7-2

CDR3 protein: CASSPSPPGGQPQHF
J gene: TRBJ1-5
V gene: TRBV18

CDR3 protein: CAWDAEEAFF
J gene: TRBJ1-1
V gene: TRBV30

CDR3 protein: CASSLGLAGVYEQYF
J gene: .
V gene: TRBV4-3

CDR3 protein: CASSPQGASEAFF
J gene: TRBJ1-1
V gene: TRBV11-3

CDR3 protein: CASSPRTSRGETQYF
J gene: TRBJ2-5
V gene: TRBV7-7

CDR3 protein: CASSFIDRRTEAFF
J gene: TRBJ1-1
V gene: TRBV5-1